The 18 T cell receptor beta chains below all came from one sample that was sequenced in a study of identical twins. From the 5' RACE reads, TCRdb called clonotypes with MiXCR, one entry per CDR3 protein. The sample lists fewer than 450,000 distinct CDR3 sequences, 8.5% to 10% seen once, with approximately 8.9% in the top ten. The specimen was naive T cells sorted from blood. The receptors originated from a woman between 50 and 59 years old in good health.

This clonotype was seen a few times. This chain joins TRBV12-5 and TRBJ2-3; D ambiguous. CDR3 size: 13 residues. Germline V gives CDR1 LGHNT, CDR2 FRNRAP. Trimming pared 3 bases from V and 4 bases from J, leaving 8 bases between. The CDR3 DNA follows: TGTGCTAGTGGTTTTGCCCTGGCAGATACGCAGTATTTT. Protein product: CASGFALADTQYF.

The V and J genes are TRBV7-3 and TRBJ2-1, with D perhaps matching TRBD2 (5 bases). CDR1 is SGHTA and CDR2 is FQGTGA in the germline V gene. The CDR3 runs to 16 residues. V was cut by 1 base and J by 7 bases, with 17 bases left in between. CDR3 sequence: CASSLSGSRGINEQFF. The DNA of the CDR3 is TGTGCCAGCAGCTTAAGCGGTAGCCGGGGTATAAATGAGCAGTTCTTC.

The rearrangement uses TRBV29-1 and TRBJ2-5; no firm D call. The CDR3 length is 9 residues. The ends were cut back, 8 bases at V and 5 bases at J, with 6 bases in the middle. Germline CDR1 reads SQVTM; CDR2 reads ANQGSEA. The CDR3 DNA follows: TGCAGCCTGGTGGAGACCCAGTACTTC. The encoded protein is CSLVETQYF.

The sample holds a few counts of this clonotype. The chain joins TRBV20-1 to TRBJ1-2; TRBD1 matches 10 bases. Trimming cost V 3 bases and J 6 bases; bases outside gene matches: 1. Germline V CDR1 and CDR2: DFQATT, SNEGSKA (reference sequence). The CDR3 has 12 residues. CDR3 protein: CSARGQGNGYTF. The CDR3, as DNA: TGCAGTGCTAGGGGACAGGGGAATGGCTACACCTTC.

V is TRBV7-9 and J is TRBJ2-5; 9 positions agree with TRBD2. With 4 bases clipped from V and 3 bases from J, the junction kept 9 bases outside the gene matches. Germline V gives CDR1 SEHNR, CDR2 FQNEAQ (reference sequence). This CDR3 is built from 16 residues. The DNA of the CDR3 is TGTGCCAGCAGCTCTGCGGGAGGGCGTGGAGAAGAGACCCAGTACTTC. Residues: CASSSAGGRGEETQYF.

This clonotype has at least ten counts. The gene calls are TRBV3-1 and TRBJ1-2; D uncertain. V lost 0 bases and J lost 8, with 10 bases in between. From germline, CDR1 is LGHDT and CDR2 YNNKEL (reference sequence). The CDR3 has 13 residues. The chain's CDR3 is CASSQDTSWGYTF. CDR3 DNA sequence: TGTGCCAGCAGCCAAGATACCAGCTGGGGCTACACCTTC. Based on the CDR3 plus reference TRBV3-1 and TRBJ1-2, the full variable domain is DTAVSQTPKYLVTQMGNDKSIKCEQNLGHDTMYWYKQDSKKFLKIMFSYNNKELIINETVPNRFSPKSPDKAHLNLHINSLELGDSAVYFCASSQDTSWGYTFGSGTRLTVV.

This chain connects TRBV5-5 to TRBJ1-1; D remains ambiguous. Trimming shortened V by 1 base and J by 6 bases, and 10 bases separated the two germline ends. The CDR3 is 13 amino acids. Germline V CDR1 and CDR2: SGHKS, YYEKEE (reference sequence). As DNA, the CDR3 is TGTGCCAGCAGCTTGTCTACTTTCTCTGAAGCTTTCTTT. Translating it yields CASSLSTFSEAFF.

The CDR3 reads CASSWRGGPYNEQFF. The DNA for the CDR3 is TGTGCCAGCAGCTGGAGGGGAGGGCCCTACAATGAGCAGTTCTTC. The chain couples TRBV5-6 to TRBJ2-1; 7 bases align to TRBD2. Trimming cost V 3 bases and J 2 bases; bases outside gene matches: 5. The CDR3 is 15 amino acids. The V gene's germline CDR1 is SGHDT and CDR2 YYEEEE. The variable domain in full, completed from reference TRBV5-6 and TRBJ2-1, reads DAGVTQSPTHLIKTRGQQVTLRCSPKSGHDTVSWYQQALGQGPQFIFQYYEEEERQRGNFPDRFSGHQFPNYSSELNVNALLLGDSALYLCASSWRGGPYNEQFFGPGTRLTVL.

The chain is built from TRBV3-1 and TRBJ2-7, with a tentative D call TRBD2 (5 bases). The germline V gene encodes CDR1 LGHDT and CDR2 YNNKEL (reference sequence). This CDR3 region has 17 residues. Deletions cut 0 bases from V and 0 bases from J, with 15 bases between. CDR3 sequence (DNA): TGTGCCAGCAGCCAAGATGACGGCGGACTTTACTCCTACGAGCAGTACTTC. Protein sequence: CASSQDDGGLYSYEQYF.

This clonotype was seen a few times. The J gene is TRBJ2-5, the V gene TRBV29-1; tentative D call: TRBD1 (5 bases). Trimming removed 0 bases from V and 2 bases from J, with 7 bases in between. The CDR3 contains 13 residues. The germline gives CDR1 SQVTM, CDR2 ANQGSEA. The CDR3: CSVEETGQETQYF. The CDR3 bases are TGCAGCGTTGAAGAAACAGGACAAGAGACCCAGTACTTC. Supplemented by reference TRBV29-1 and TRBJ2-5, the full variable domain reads SAVISQKPSRDICQRGTSLTIQCQVDSQVTMMFWYRQQPGQSLTLIATANQGSEATYESGFVIDKFPISRPNLTFSTLTVSNMSPEDSSIYLCSVEETGQETQYFGPGTRLLVL.

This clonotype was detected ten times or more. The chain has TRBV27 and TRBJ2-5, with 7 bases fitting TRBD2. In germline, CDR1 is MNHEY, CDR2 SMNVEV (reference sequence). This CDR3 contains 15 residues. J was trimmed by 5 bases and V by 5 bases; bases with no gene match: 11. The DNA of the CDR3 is TGTGCCAGCAGTCTCCGGACTAGAAGAGGGGAGACCCAGTACTTC. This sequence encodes CASSLRTRRGETQYF.

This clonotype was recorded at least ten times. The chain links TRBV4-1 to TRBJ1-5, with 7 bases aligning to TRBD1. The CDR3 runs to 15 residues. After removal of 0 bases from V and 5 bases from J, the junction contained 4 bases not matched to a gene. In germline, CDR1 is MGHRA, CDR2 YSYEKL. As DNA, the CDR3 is TGCGCCAGCAGCCAAGAAGTAACAGGGGATCAGCCCCAGCATTTT. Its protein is CASSQEVTGDQPQHF.

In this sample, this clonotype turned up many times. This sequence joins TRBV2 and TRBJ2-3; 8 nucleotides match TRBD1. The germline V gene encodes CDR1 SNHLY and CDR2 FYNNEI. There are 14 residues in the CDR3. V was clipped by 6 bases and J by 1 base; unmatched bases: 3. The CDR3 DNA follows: TGTGCCAGCAGGCTGGGACAGGGCACAGATACGCAGTATTTT. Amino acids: CASRLGQGTDTQYF.

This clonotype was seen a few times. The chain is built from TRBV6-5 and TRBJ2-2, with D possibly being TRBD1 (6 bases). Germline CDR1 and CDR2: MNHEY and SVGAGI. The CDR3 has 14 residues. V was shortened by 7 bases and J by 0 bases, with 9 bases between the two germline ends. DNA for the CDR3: TGTGCCAGCAAAGACAGGACGAACACCGGGGAGCTGTTTTTT. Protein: CASKDRTNTGELFF.

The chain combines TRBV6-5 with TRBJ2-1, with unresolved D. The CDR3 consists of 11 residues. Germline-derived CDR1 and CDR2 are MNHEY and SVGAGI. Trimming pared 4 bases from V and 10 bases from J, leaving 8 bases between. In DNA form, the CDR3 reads TGTGCCAGCAGTTCCCGTATAGAGCAGTTCTTC. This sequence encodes CASSSRIEQFF.

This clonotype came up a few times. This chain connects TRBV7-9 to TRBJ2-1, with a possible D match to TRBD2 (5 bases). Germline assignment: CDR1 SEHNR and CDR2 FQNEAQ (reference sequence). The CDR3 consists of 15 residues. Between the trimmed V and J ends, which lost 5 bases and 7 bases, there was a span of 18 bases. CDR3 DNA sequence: TGTGCCAGCAGCCAAGACGGAAATCGGAGGAATGAGCAGTTCTTC. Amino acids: CASSQDGNRRNEQFF.

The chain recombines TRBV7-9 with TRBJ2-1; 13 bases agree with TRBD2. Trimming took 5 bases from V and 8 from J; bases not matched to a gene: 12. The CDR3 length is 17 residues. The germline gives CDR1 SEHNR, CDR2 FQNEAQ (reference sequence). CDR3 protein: CASSLGLAGLYQDEQFF. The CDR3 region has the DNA TGTGCCAGCAGCCTGGGACTAGCGGGATTGTATCAGGATGAGCAGTTCTTC.

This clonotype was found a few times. The DNA for the CDR3 is TGTGCCAGCAGTTTAGGGGAGGTCGTGGCAGGATCCTACAATGAGCAGTTCTTC. Encoded protein: CASSLGEVVAGSYNEQFF. V gene TRBV12-3 or TRBV12-4 combines with J gene TRBJ2-1; a weak D match, TRBD2 (6 bases). The CDR3 covers 18 residues. V lost 1 base to trimming and J lost 1 base, with 17 bases between them.